This T cell receptor (beta chain) was sequenced during a study of vaccination effects on CD4 cells after COVID-19. Study in general: Post-vaccine specimens arrived a median 72 days past the second dose.

With regard to this clone: Its antigen is not known.

Using immunoSEQ multiplex PCR, the repertoire was profiled, and TCRdb retains in-frame clones only, with some absent. The data hold around 66,000 clones, with 70% to 85% observed a single time. When 10 to 11 days of culture had elapsed, CD4+ T cells were isolated. The vaccine given was either BNT162b2 or mRNA-1273, in two doses. Vaccine recipients had no previous SARS-CoV-2 infection; their nucleocapsid antibodies were negative. Germline CDR1 is SGHVS and CDR2 is FQNEAQ. The CDR3 totals 13 residues. V lost 3 bases and J lost 2, with 7 bases in between. This specimen consisted of CD4+ T cells from PBMCs cultured without peptide, obtained after COVID-19 vaccination. This sequence joins TRBV7-8 and TRBJ1-2; D remains unclear. The receptor's source is a human donor who received a COVID-19 vaccine. CDR3 coding DNA: TGTGCCAGCAGCTTTGCTTTGAACTATGGCTACACCTTC. Translation gives CASSFALNYGYTF.